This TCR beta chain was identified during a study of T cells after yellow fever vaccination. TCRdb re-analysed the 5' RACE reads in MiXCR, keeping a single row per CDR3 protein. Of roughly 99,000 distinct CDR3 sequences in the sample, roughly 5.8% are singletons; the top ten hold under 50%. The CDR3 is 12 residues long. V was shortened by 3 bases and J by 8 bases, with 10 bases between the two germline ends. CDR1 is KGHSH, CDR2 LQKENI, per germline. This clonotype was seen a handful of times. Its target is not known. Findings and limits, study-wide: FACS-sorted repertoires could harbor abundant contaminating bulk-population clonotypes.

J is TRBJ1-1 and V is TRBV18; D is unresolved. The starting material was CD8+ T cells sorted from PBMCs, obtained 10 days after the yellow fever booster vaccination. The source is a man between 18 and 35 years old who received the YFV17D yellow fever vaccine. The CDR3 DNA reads TGTGCCAGCTCACCTGAAGTTGGGGAAGCTTTCTTT. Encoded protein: CASSPEVGEAFF.